This paragraph covers one TCR beta chain sequence. No antigen is known for it. The input lacks base qualities; no much larger clone sits a single base away. The CDR3 regions of human TCRbeta chains were subjected to immunosequencing. The study's own analysis went as follows. TCRs in the repertoires were compared against a reference library of SARS-CoV-2-specific TCRs that had been generated with the MIRA antigen-specificity platform. Breadth meant the fraction of unique TCRs that were SARS-CoV-2-associated, whereas depth meant the fraction of total T cells that were SARS-CoV-2-associated. Using the MIRA data, each spike-specific TCR was assigned both to the spike region to which the TCR was reactive and to a CD4 or CD8 class. Log10-transformed breadth and depth values were compared by one-way ANOVA with Sidak's multiple comparisons tests. In TCRdb, the immuneACCESS table is reduced to in-frame sequences with V and J assigned. These tables do not hold every clone; where another copy was compared, an unresolved V gene accounts for under half, and the others remain unexplained. That table is the source of V, J and clone size, and D and trimming were worked out from the DNA. This sample lists 120,000 or so clones; approximately 88% were detected once. The ten biggest clones cover over 15% of the sample.

This record belongs to a study of T cell responses to AZD1222 COVID-19 vaccine (dated by TCRdb to about 2021). Broadly, across the study: A total of about 250 trial participants underwent TCR sequencing, of whom 207 had received two doses of AZD1222 and some 26 had received two doses of the MenACWY control vaccine. Trial participants were enrolled by age into subgroups of 18-55, 56-69 and 70-plus years, and around 150, 28 and 57 TCR-sequenced participants, respectively, were included in these subgroups. What the work shows at the level of the full study, not this receptor alone: Nearly half of unique spike-specific TCRs reportedly recognized epitopes outside regions mutated in the B.1.351 and B.1.1.7 variants. The vaccine-associated CD4 TCRs covered the entire spike protein, and the dominant responses fell in regions 160-218 and 743-854. Participants were mostly white British and included more females than males, and it was suggested by the authors that clonal diversity may have been underestimated. After two AZD1222 doses, spike-specific TCR breadth and depth were significantly higher than at day 0 and than in MenACWY recipients. No day 14 peak-response samples were available, so repertoires were characterized only after the peak T cell response. Conclusions about previously exposed vaccinees are limited, since just five or six AZD1222 recipients were seropositive for SARS-CoV-2 at baseline. In the small 56-69-year group, the increase in depth fell short of significance, most likely because of low power.

The time point label of this sample denotes: baseline before first vaccination. In light of the paper, this sample's treatment or condition label describes: meningococcal conjugate vaccine given as trial control. Vaccinee samples came from UK trials COV001 and COV002, including a single-blind randomized controlled phase 2/3 trial of AZD1222 (ChAdOx1 nCoV-19) in healthy adults. For TCRbeta chain sequencing, PBMC samples from trial participants were taken at day 0 and at day 28 after the second dose. The CDR3 goes from the cysteine to the phenylalanine over 14 residues. Only the CDR3 portion is preserved as DNA: 42 bases, with reading frame beginning at the first base. According to the germline V gene, CDR1 reads MNHEY and CDR2 reads SVGAGI. V gives up 8 bases and J gives up 6 bases, and the segment between their germline ends measures 19 bases.

This receptor chain uses TRBV6-5 and TRBJ2-5; the D gene is possibly TRBD2, with 5 bases matching. This receptor was obtained from an adult in good health. Here the sequenced sample was peripheral blood, taken on day 0 of MenACWY control vaccination. The sequenced DNA: TGTGCCAGCGGATCCGGGATCCTGGCAAAGACCCAGTACTTC. Its product reads: CASGSGILAKTQYF.